Here is one T cell receptor (beta chain) with its context. These data come from a study of blood T cell repertoires in COVID-19. The overall study: PBMCs, B-cell-depleted T cells, or T cells provided the cDNA or gDNA that made up the material.

The CDR3 sequence is 16 residues long. The ends were cut back, 0 bases at V and 3 bases at J, with 12 bases in the middle. The V gene's germline CDR1 is LNHNV and CDR2 YYDKDF (reference sequence). TCRdb's table, derived via immunoSEQ multiplex PCR, lists solely in-frame clones and lacks some. The table records over 200,000 clones, 85% to 90% of them present only once. The sample consisted of peripheral blood. The TCR originated in a man in his fifties or sixties with COVID-19, enrolled during active disease. The chain has TRBV15 and TRBJ1-5, with D unclear. As DNA, the CDR3 is TGTGCCACCAGCAGAGATAATAGAGGGTACAATCAGCCCCAGCATTTT. Translation gives CATSRDNRGYNQPQHF.